This T cell receptor (beta chain) was found in a study of T cells in Graves' hyperthyroidism and ophthalmopathy (dated 2019 in TCRdb). Some background on the complete study: Peripheral blood was sampled at the time of initial diagnosis, prior to any treatment. A discovery cohort of fewer than 110 patients, approximately 44 with Graves' ophthalmopathy and approximately 57 with stable Graves' hyperthyroidism, was used to find distinguishing TCR V-J signatures. An independent validation cohort of 18 to 20 hyperthyroidism patients and some 15 patients who later progressed to ophthalmopathy tested prospective prediction of ophthalmopathy. The roughly 91 discovery patients were randomly divided into training and test sets at a 7:3 ratio. Thyroid tissue and blood T-cell repertoires from six Graves' hyperthyroidism patients were also compared in the study. Once sampling was done, hyperthyroidism patients were given methimazole at a starting dose of 30 mg daily, whereas ophthalmopathy patients were given high-dose intravenous methylprednisolone. TCR Vbeta CDR3 sequencing of around 130 peripheral blood samples (around 45 ophthalmopathy, around 80 hyperthyroidism and around 17 progressor patients) is reported in the paper.

Ophthalmopathy patients had moderately to severely active disease, Clinical Activity Score of at least 3, NOSPECS grade of at least 4, and duration under 3 months. Exclusion was applied to patients with uncontrolled infections, other autoimmune diseases, pregnancy or lactation. Clinical symptoms, serum thyroxine and TRAb, thyroid ultrasound, and orbital computed tomography formed the basis for the diagnoses. PBMCs were isolated from around 10 ml of fresh peripheral blood by Ficoll-Paque density gradient centrifugation. Total RNA was extracted with Trizol reagent, and quality was checked on an Agilent 2100 Bioanalyzer. The TCR beta CDR3 regions were amplified from RNA transcripts. The first round of RT-PCR for the TCR CDR3 was performed with the HTBI primer set and the Qiagen OneStep RT-PCR kit. The libraries were constructed in a second round of multiplex PCR and then size-selected and purified. Libraries were sequenced paired-end with 100 bp reads on an Illumina HiSeq2000. In the original analysis: Raw data were processed with SOAPnuke, discarding reads with adapters, uncalled bases, mean Phred below 15, or no exact constant-primer or identifier match. High-quality paired reads were merged using COPE v1.2.5, and each unique nucleotide sequence was defined as a clonotype. Clonotypes were aligned to IMGT TRBV, TRBD and TRBJ reference segments using MiTCR v1.1. The analysis was restricted to V-J combinations with a frequency above 0.0001, which together covered around 99% of the repertoires. A TCS score was defined as the ratio between F50 (clonal expansion) and ExV (chaos), using BLOSUM62-based TCRdist between CDR3 peptides within each V-J. Welch's t-statistics and random forest reduced 450 to 600 V-J features to 13, which were used in a naive Bayes classifier (R e1071). TCRdb cleaned the public reads at Q25 with fastp, built clones with MiXCR and kept in-frame beta chains. Identical CDR3 proteins give one entry, which carries the most common genes and DNA. The V and J calls and clone size come from TCRdb's table, not from the authors' own analysis. The table for this sample lists a few hundred thousand distinct CDR3 sequences; 15% to 20% of them were counted only once. The leading ten clones occupy less than 30% of the sample.

Study-wide conclusions, independent of this receptor: In validation, the model predicted progression to ophthalmopathy a median of about 5.9 months before onset, with about 64% sensitivity and roughly 77% specificity. Most expanded thyroid clonotypes (frequency above 0.001) were also found in blood, which suggests that blood repertoires may mirror thyroid immune responses. No statistical method was used to set the sample size in advance, and investigators knew the group allocation. A 13 V-J signature model separated ophthalmopathy from stable hyperthyroidism, with about 88% sensitivity and 81% to 82% specificity in cross-validation and 80%/75% in testing.

Spanning cysteine to phenylalanine, the CDR3 consists of 16 amino acids. The read is trimmed to its CDR3 DNA, 48 bases read in frame from base 1. Reading the germline V gene gives CDR1 MNHEY and CDR2 SVGEGT. V ends up 3 bases short and J 4 bases short, with an unmatched junction base count of 9. This clonotype is a singleton in its sample. The antigen this receptor binds is unknown. Within one base of it there is no much larger clone, and no base qualities were kept. A single read offers scant evidence. Sequencing was done on a sample of blood. Here the chain combines TRBV6-2 or TRBV6-3 and TRBJ2-5; 9 central nucleotides agree with TRBD2. The TCR comes from a woman younger than 45 with Graves' ophthalmopathy. The CDR3 reads CASSYPSGIGAETQYF. The nucleotide sequence reads as follows: TGTGCCAGCAGTTATCCTAGCGGGATTGGAGCAGAGACCCAGTACTTC.